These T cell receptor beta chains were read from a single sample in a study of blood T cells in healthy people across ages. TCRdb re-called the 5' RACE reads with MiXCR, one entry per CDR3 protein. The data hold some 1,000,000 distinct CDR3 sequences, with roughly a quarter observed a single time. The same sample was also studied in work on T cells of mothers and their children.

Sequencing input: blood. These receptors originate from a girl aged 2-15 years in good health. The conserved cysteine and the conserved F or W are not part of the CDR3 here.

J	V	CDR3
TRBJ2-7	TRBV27	ASRSGFGATYEQY
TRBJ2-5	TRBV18	ASSPPTGSGDYNEQF
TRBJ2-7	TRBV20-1	SARESGQRYEQY
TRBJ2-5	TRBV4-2	ASSQRGDETQY
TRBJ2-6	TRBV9	ASSVGASGANVLT
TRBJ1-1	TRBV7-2	ASSLEPGAGTEAF
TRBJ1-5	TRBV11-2	ASSLRTGLVNQPQH
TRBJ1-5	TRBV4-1	ASSGGQGSNQPQH
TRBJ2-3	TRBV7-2	ASSWGLAGYIDTQY
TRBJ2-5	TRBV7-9	ASSSRDGAQETQY
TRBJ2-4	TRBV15	ATSRRSSIQY
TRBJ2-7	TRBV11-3	ATILDYEQY
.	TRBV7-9	ASSASASYEQY
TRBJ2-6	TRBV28	ASRLRGTGANVLT
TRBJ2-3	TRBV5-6	ASSLVRGPSTDTQY
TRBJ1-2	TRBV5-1	ASWDSGGYT
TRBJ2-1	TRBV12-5	ASLRLGTDNEQF
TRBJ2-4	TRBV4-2	ASSQAGLNIQY
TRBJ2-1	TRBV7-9	ASSLSGRMDEQF
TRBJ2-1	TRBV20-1	SAYLRSSYNEQF
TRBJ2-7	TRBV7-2	ASSFPRSPGPQSYEQY
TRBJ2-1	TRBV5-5	ASSVDYREGTYNEQF
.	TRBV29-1	SVALFRSRELVTYEQY
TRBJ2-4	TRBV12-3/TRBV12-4	ASSPLGMGSDIQY
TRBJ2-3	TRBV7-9	ASSPPAEGPSTDTQY
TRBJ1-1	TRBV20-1	SDPGSEAF
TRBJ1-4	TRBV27	ASSLRETTNEKLF
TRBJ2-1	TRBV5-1	ASSFRSSNEQF
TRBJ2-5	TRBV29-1	SVSRTAYQETQY
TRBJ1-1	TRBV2	ASIRVAEAF
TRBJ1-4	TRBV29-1	SVIQGAEKLF
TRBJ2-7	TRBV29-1	SVESGGPPYEQY
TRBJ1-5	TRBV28	ASSRSIQNQPQH
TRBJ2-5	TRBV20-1	SASLGLAQTTQY
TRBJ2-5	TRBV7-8	ASRVAGGEETQY
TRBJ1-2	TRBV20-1	SARDTPGANYGYT
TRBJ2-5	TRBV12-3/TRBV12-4	ASATGQAETQY
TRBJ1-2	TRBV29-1	SVDGGSGYT
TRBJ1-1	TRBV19	ASSMGAGVRAF
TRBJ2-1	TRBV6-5	ASTHMREFGGWNEQF
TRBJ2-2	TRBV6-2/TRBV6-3	ASTSDFRDRVNTGELF
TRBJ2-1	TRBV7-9	ASSRSGTGDNEQF
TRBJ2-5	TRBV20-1	SASSEETQY
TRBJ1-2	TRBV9	ASSVAVKIEGDYGYT
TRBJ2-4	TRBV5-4	ASSGGSVAKNIQY
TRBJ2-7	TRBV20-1	SASGLELANYEQY
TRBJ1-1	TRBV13	ASSLGERASTEAF
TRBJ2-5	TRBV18	ASSRALEETQY
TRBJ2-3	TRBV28	ASSGPSGDSTDTQY
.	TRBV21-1	ANSNHLRREARYEQY
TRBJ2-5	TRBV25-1	ASSEYFGEETQY
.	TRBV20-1	SARQGKANEQF
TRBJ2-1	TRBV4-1	ASSQRWNRGDEQF
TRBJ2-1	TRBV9	ASSAYRPPAGNEQF
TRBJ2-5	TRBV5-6	ASSLSSGVETQY
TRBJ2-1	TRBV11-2	ASSPLAGKYNEQF
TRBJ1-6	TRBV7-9	ASSDATAPLH
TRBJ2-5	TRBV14	ASSPFGVAWETQY
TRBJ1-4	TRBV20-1	SATNLELKTNEKLF
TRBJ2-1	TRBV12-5	ASRGGLSSYNEQF